The clone carrying this TCR beta chain appeared a few times. The sample contains more than one DNA sequence encoding this CDR3. This entry is derived from a study of beta chain features in type 1 diabetes. The entirety of the isolated RNA underwent reverse transcription, so expressed TCRB transcripts were sequenced. TCRdb's table, derived via immunoSEQ multiplex PCR, lists solely in-frame clones and lacks some. The table lists roughly 500,000 clones, about 10% of them singletons, with less than 0.06% in the top ten. The V gene's germline CDR1 is ENHRY and CDR2 SYGVKD. V lost 6 bases and J lost 0, with 4 bases in between. This CDR3 contains 12 residues.

The receptor was derived from a woman aged 18-35 years in good health. The source material was naive CD4+ T cells from blood. The chain is built from TRBV10-3 and TRBJ2-3, with D unresolved. The chain's CDR3 is CAIRDSTDTQYF. The CDR3 DNA follows: TGTGCCATCAGAGACAGCACAGATACGCAGTATTTT.